This T cell receptor beta chain was identified during a study of OX40 agonist ivuxolimab in advanced cancers. About this clone itself: Its antigen is unknown.

Overall study findings and caveats: Expanded clones were, on average, more numerous in CD8+ T cells than in CD4+. The expanded peripheral T cells' antigen specificity was not determined.

CDR3 length: 14 amino acids. V shed 4 bases and J shed 0 bases, with 10 bases lying between them. Per the germline V gene, CDR1 is SQVTM and CDR2 is ANQGSEA. Autoimmune disease history or systemic immunosuppression disqualified patients. Collection of blood occurred at baseline, at cycle 4 day 1, and at cycle 7 day 1. The method was immunoSEQ multiplex PCR; TCRdb's version includes in-frame clones alone and lacks a portion of them. Seen here are around 64,000 clones, 80% to 85% observed once, and the top ten hold just under 5%. The receptor's source is an adult with an advanced solid tumor such as melanoma, head and neck, liver or kidney cancer. This chain uses TRBV29-1 with TRBJ2-1, with a weak D call TRBD2 (6 bases). The starting material was CD4+ or CD8+ T cells sorted from blood, obtained in a trial of the OX40 agonist ivuxolimab. Here the CDR3 reads CSVVGGISYNEQFF. In DNA form, the CDR3 reads TGCAGCGTTGTCGGGGGTATCTCCTACAATGAGCAGTTCTTC.